The present T cell receptor (beta chain) was sequenced within a study of ipilimumab plus nivolumab after autologous stem cell transplantation (dated by TCRdb to the early 2020s). Regarding the research as a whole: The median number of doses received by trial patients was 5 for ipilimumab and about eight for nivolumab. Patients undergoing autologous transplant for high-risk diffuse large B cell lymphoma, mature T cell lymphoma, or multiple myeloma were enrolled in the trial. The intent-to-treat population of the trial consisted of fewer than 45 patients. Summary of the overall study and its limitations: The authors concluded that combined checkpoint inhibition appeared tolerable when used as consolidation after transplant. Per the authors, a biologic rationale for further study of the post-transplant checkpoint inhibition approach was offered by T cell receptor repertoire, regulatory T cell phenotype and gut microbiota profiles.

A word on this clone: Its antigen remains undetermined. No base quality information exists; no much larger clone differs at one position.

Ipilimumab was given at 1 mg/kg intravenously on day 1 of selected weeks, and checkpoint therapy started 14 to 28 days after autologous transplant. Patients received nivolumab at 3 mg/kg intravenously on day 1 of weeks 1, 4, 7, 10, and every two weeks through week 26. Combined checkpoint inhibition with ipilimumab and nivolumab as consolidation after autologous stem cell transplantation was tested in a Phase Ib clinical trial. The library was generated by the immunoSEQ multiplex PCR assay. TCRdb carries this immuneACCESS record with in-frame sequences only. Its versions omit some clonotypes, under half of them owing to an unresolved V gene in the studies checked, with the rest unexplained. Counted in this sample were about 15,000 clones; under 85% of them appeared once. The ten top clones hold 10% of the sample. The sequence was collected from a male donor with primary mediastinal lymphoma. This material consisted of PBMCs, taken in a trial of ipilimumab plus nivolumab as post-transplant consolidation.

The nucleotides read TGTGCCAGCAGCTTGACTAGCCGCGAGCAGTACTTC. Its protein is CASSLTSREQYF. The chain was built from TRBV5-6 and TRBJ2-7; possibly the D gene is TRBD2, per 6 matching bases. The CDR3 numbers 12 residues from cysteine through phenylalanine. This entry keeps only the CDR3 DNA: 36 bases, framed from base 1. The germline V gene provides CDR1 SGHDT and CDR2 YYEEEE. V drops 1 base and J drops 6 bases, leaving 8 bases in between.